This T cell receptor beta chain derives from a study of blood T cells in healthy people across ages. There are a few counts of this clonotype. Its antigen is undetermined. Its ends do not fully match the called genes, so a read error is possible. It was with a sample-barcoded 5' primer and a J-beta primer mix that a second PCR of roughly 7 to 12 cycles was run. TCRdb re-called the 5' RACE reads through MiXCR, storing one row per CDR3 protein. The table shows over 700,000 distinct CDR3 sequences, with 20% to 30% occurring only once. Study results and limitations: Samples with more naive T cells showed higher observed beta diversity. It was the long-lived donors that had more naive CD4+ cells and higher diversity than aged donors.

The data also belong to a second study, concerning T cells of mothers and their children. Per that study: Second-round PCR products received sample barcodes and 2-4 random nucleotides from the M1S primer. Mothers yielded over 8 million CDR3 reads, children 3 million to 3.5 million each.

The TCR comes from a boy aged 5-17 years in good health. Sequencing was done on a sample of blood.

The DNA for the CDR3 is TGTGCCAGCGGGGCTAGCTCCCACAATGAGCAGTTCTTC. Protein sequence: CASGASSHNEQFF. The chain joins TRBV9 to TRBJ2-1, with D possibly called TRBD1 or TRBD2 (5 bases each). This CDR3 comprises 13 residues. CDR1 SGDLS and CDR2 YYNGEE come from the germline V gene. Full variable domain (remainder filled in from reference TRBV9 and TRBJ2-1): DSGVTQTPKHLITATGQRVTLRCSPRSGDLSVYWYQQSLDQGLQFLIQYYNGEERAKGNILERFSAQQFPDLHSELNLSSLELGDSALYFCASGASSHNEQFFGPGTRLTVL.